The sequence of this T cell receptor (beta chain) was determined in a study of blood T cell repertoires in COVID-19. Study overall: Sample material is recorded as cDNA or gDNA derived from T cells, B-cell-depleted T cells, or PBMCs.

With 2 bases removed from V and 2 bases from J, the gap between germline ends came to 14 bases. Per germline, CDR1 SGHTS and CDR2 YDEGEE. This CDR3 spans 16 amino acids. TCRdb's copy holds only in-frame clones and misses some; the assay was immunoSEQ multiplex PCR. The table includes approximately 300,000 clones, roughly 89% detected once. Participant ages covered roughly 18 to 89 years across approximately 25 US areas. Each participant's cohort was designated according to participant-reported clinical history. All recovered Cohort 3 donors got two negative PCRs, got clearance, or saw symptom resolution.

The sequence derives from a man in his 60s who had recovered from COVID-19. The specimen sequenced was PBMCs or T cells enriched from blood (not recorded which). The chain is built from TRBV5-8 and TRBJ1-5; perhaps TRBD1 as D (5 bases). The CDR3 DNA follows: TGTGCCAGCAGCTTCAACAGGAATATGGGCAATCAGCCCCAGCATTTT. Its translation is CASSFNRNMGNQPQHF. Drawing the rest from reference TRBV5-8 and TRBJ1-5, the complete variable domain is EAGVTQSPTHLIKTRGQQATLRCSPISGHTSVYWYQQALGLGLQFLLWYDEGEERNRGNFPPRFSGRQFPNYSSELNVNALELEDSALYLCASSFNRNMGNQPQHFGDGTRLSIL.